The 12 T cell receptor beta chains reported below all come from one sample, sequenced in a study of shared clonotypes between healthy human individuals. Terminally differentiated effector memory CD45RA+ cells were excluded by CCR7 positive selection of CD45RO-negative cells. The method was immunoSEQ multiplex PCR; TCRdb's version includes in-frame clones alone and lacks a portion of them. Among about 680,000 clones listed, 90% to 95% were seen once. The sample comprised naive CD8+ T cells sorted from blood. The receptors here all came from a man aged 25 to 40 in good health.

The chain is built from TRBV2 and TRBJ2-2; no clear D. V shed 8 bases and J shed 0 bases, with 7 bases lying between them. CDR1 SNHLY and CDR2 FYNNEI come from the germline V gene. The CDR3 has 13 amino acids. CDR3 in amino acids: CASGPPNTGELFF. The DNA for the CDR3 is TGTGCCAGCGGCCCACCGAACACCGGGGAGCTGTTTTTT.

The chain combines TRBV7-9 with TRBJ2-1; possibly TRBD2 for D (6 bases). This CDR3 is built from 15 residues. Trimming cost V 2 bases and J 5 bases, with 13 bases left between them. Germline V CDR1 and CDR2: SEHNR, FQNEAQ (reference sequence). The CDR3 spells CASSLTQGGNNEQFF. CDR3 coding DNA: TGTGCCAGCAGCTTAACCCAGGGAGGCAACAATGAGCAGTTCTTC. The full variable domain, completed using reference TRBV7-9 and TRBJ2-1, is DTGVSQNPRHKITKRGQNVTFRCDPISEHNRLYWYRQTLGQGPEFLTYFQNEAQLEKSRLLSDRFSAERPKGSFSTLEIQRTEQGDSAMYLCASSLTQGGNNEQFFGPGTRLTVL.

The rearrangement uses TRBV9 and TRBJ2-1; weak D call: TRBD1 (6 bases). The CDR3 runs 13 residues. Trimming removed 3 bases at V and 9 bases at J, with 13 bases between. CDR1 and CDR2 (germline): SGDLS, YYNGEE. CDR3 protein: CASSAAGVSEQFF. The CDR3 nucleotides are TGTGCCAGCAGCGCTGCAGGGGTGAGTGAGCAGTTCTTC. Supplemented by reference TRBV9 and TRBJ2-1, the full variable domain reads DSGVTQTPKHLITATGQRVTLRCSPRSGDLSVYWYQQSLDQGLQFLIQYYNGEERAKGNILERFSAQQFPDLHSELNLSSLELGDSALYFCASSAAGVSEQFFGPGTRLTVL.

The CDR3 nucleotides read TGTGCCAGCAGCTTAAGTGCTTACGAGCAGTACTTC. Translation gives CASSLSAYEQYF. The chain recombines TRBV7-2 with TRBJ2-7, with no clear D. CDR3 length: 12 amino acids. V was pared by 2 bases and J by 4 bases, with 6 bases between. The V gene's germline CDR1 is SGHTA and CDR2 FQGNSA. The full variable domain, rest sourced from reference TRBV7-2 and TRBJ2-7, is GAGVSQSPSNKVTEKGKDVELRCDPISGHTALYWYRQSLGQGLEFLIYFQGNSAPDKSGLPSDRFSAERTGGSVSTLTIQRTQQEDSAVYLCASSLSAYEQYFGPGTRLTVT.

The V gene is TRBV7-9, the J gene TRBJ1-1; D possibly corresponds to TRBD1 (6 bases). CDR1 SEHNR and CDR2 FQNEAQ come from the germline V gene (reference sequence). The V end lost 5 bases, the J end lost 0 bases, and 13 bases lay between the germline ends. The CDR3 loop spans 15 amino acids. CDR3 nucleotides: TGTGCCAGCAGCAACCGGACAGCGGTGAACACTGAAGCTTTCTTT. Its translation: CASSNRTAVNTEAFF.

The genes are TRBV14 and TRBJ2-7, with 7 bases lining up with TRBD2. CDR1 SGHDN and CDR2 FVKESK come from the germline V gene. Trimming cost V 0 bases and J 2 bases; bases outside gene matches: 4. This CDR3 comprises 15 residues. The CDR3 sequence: CASSQEGGLTYEQYF. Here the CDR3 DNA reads TGTGCCAGCAGCCAAGAGGGGGGACTAACCTACGAGCAGTACTTC.

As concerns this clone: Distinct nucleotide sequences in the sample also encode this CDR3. CDR3 DNA sequence: TGCGCCAGCAGCCAGGGGGCGAACACCGGGGAGCTGTTTTTT. This translates into CASSQGANTGELFF. The chain has TRBV4-3 and TRBJ2-2; D may correspond to TRBD1 or TRBD2 (5 bases each). The CDR3 contains 14 residues. Germline CDR1 LGHNA, CDR2 YSLEER. V lost 3 bases and J 0 bases, leaving 5 bases between the germline ends.

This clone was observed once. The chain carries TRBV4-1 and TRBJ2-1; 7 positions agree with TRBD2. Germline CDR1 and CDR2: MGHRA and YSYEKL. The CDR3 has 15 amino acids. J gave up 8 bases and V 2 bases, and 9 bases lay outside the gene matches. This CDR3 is CASSQITGGGDEQFF. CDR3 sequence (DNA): TGCGCCAGCAGCCAAATTACGGGAGGAGGGGATGAGCAGTTCTTC.

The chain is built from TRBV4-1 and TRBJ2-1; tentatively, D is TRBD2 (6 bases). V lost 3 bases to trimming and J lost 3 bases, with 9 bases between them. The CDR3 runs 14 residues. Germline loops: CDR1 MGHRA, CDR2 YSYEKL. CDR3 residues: CASSQPGDYNEQFF. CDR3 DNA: TGCGCCAGCAGCCAGCCGGGGGACTACAATGAGCAGTTCTTC.

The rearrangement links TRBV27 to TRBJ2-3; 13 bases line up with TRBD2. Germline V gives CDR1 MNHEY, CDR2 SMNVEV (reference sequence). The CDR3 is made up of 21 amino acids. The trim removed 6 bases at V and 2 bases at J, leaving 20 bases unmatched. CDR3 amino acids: CASRRQGLGLAGDDATDTQYF. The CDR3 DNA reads TGTGCCAGCAGGCGACAGGGGCTAGGACTAGCGGGAGATGATGCCACAGATACGCAGTATTTT.

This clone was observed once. CDR3 region: CASSPQGQHYEQYF. The CDR3 DNA sequence: TGTGCCAGCAGTCCGCAAGGACAGCACTACGAGCAGTACTTC. This rearrangement joins TRBV27 to TRBJ2-7; TRBD1 might be the D (6 bases). The CDR3 loop spans 14 amino acids. Trimming removed 5 bases from V and 3 bases from J, with 14 bases in between. Germline-derived CDR1 and CDR2 are MNHEY and SMNVEV (reference sequence).

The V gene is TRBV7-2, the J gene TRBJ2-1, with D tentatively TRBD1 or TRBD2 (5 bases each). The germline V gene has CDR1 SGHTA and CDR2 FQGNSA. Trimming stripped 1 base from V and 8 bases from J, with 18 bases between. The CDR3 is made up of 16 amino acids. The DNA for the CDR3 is TGTGCCAGCAGCTTAGAGGGGTACAGACTACGGCATGAGCAGTTCTTC. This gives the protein CASSLEGYRLRHEQFF.